Listed below are T cell receptor delta chains from one sample, sequenced in a study of gamma-delta T cells after stem cell transplantation. TCRdb made new clone calls on the RT-PCR reads using CATT. Among roughly 3,000 delta-chain clones listed, roughly 1.6% were seen once. The material sequenced was gamma-delta T cells. These receptor sequences come from a human donor. It is not recorded whose cells these are; they may come from a transplant donor. The CDR3 runs from the conserved cysteine through the conserved F or W. The D gene is left open where the match is weak. Expanded clones get a size class; other rows say once, few or many, or leave the size out.

clone size	V gene	J gene	D gene	CDR3 protein	CDR3 DNA
medium-sized	TRDV2	TRDJ1	NA	CACDTLLQTLGTDKLIF	TGTGCCTGTGACACCCTTTTGCAAACCCTTGGCACCGATAAACTCATCTTT
medium-sized	TRDV2	TRDJ1	TRDD3	CACDTLGDTRYTDKLIF	TGTGCCTGTGACACTCTGGGGGATACGCGTTACACCGATAAACTCATCTTT
medium-sized	TRDV2	TRDJ1	NA	CACDSLAEYTDKLIF	TGTGCCTGTGACTCCTTGGCGGAGTACACCGATAAACTCATCTTT
medium-sized	TRDV2	TRDJ1	TRDD3	CACDAVTGGRDKLIF	TGTGCCTGTGACGCGGTCACTGGGGGACGCGATAAACTCATCTTT
few	TRDV2	TRDJ1	TRDD3	CACDTVGTSAGGFTDKLIF	TGTGCCTGTGACACCGTGGGGACCTCGGCTGGGGGTTTCACCGATAAACTCATCTTT
NA	TRDV1	TRDJ1	TRDD3	CALGESSEEEAFPILGDMKLIF	TGTGCTCTTGGGGAATCTTCAGAGGAGGAAGCCTTCCCGATACTGGGGGATATGAAACTCATCTTT
NA	TRDV2	TRDJ1	TRDD3	CARDTVGLGEDLKLIF	TGTGCCCGTGACACCGTGGGACTGGGGGAGGACTTGAAACTCATCTTT
few	TRDV2	TRDJ3	TRDD3	CACDTVLGDTLWDTRQMFF	TGTGCCTGTGACACGGTACTGGGGGATACCCTCTGGGACACCCGACAGATGTTTTTC
NA	TRDV2	TRDJ1	TRDD3	CACDPLTGDSGYTDKLIF	TGTGCCTGTGACCCTCTTACTGGGGACTCGGGGTACACTGATAAACTCATCTTT
medium-sized	TRDV2	TRDJ1	TRDD3	CACDSVRAGGLYTDKLIF	TGTGCCTGTGACTCCGTCAGGGCTGGGGGATTGTACACCGATAAACTCATCTTT
NA	TRDV2	TRDJ1	NA	CACDTVSTGGEPNTDKLIF	TGTGCCTGTGACACCGTCAGTACCGGGGGAGAACCGAACACCGATAAACTCATCTTT
medium-sized	TRDV2	TRDJ1	NA	CACDTASADTDKLIF	TGTGCCTGTGACACGGCCTCGGCGGATACCGATAAACTCATCTTT
NA	TRDV2	TRDJ1	TRDD3	CACDTAVRVGDTGSKLIF	TGTGCCTGTGACACGGCGGTCCGGGTGGGGGATACCGGATCCAAACTCATCTTT
few	TRDV1	TRDJ1	TRDD3	CALGGQRWGLELDWGKWTDKLIF	TGTGCTCTTGGGGGGCAGCGGTGGGGGCTGGAATTAGACTGGGGTAAGTGGACCGATAAACTCATCTTT
many	TRDV2	TRDJ3	NA	CACDTLLGSSWDTRQMFF	TGTGCCTGTGACACCTTACTGGGAAGCTCCTGGGACACCCGACAGATGTTTTTC
medium-sized	TRDV2	TRDJ1	TRDD3	CACDTAELGGLTKADKLIF	TGTGCCTGTGACACGGCTGAACTGGGGGGCCTCACAAAGGCCGATAAACTCATCTTT
NA	TRDV2	TRDJ1	TRDD3	CACDTIGPLGDTVGYTDKLIF	TGTGCCTGTGACACCATAGGGCCACTGGGGGATACGGTGGGGTACACCGATAAACTCATCTTT
NA	TRDV1	TRDJ1	TRDD3	CALGELPFKVPTYPGGQYADKLIF	TGTGCTCTTGGGGAACTTCCCTTCAAAGTCCCTACCTACCCTGGGGGACAGTACGCCGATAAACTCATCTTT
NA	TRDV2	TRDJ1	TRDD3	CACGTVRLGDGRRTDKLIF	TGTGCCTGTGGCACCGTTCGATTGGGGGATGGTCGAAGAACCGATAAACTCATCTTT
medium-sized	TRDV2	TRDJ3	TRDD3	CACDAVLGDTGDTRQMFF	TGTGCCTGTGACGCCGTACTGGGGGATACTGGGGACACCCGACAGATGTTTTTC
large	TRDV1	TRDJ1	NA	CALGEASFLLTYWGPPGKLIF	TGTGCTCTTGGGGAAGCCTCCTTCCTGCTGACTTACTGGGGCCCTCCGGGTAAACTCATCTTT
NA	TRDV2	TRDJ1	TRDD3	CACDTLGEVGYTDKLIF	TGTGCCTGTGACACACTGGGGGAGGTAGGGTACACCGATAAACTCATCTTT
NA	TRDV1	TRDJ1	TRDD3	CALGAARRFWGGISTDKLIF	TGTGCTCTTGGGGCCGCAAGACGTTTCTGGGGGGGGATTTCCACCGATAAACTCATCTTT
few	TRDV2	TRDJ1	TRDD3	CACDTVYFAKLGGPTDKPIF	TGTGCCTGTGACACCGTTTACTTCGCCAAGCTGGGGGGCCCAACCGATAAACCCATCTTT
medium-sized	TRDV2	TRDJ1	TRDD3	CACDTLGDTNTDKLIF	TGTGCCTGCGACACACTGGGGGATACTAACACCGATAAACTCATCTTT
medium-sized	TRDV1	TRDJ3	TRDD3	CALGEGAYWGSWDTRQMFF	TGTGCTCTTGGGGAAGGGGCGTACTGGGGCTCCTGGGACACCCGACAGATGTTTTTC
medium-sized	TRDV2	TRDJ1	TRDD3	CACEELGGPYTDKLIF	TGTGCCTGTGAGGAACTGGGGGGGCCGTACACCGATAAACTCATCTTT
NA	TRDV2	TRDJ1	TRDD3	CACDTVLGDTRTRYTDRLIF	TGTGCCTGTGACACCGTACTGGGGGATACGCGGACGCGGTACACCGATAGACTCATCTTT
medium-sized	TRDV1	TRDJ1	NA	CALGDQIVSWWIFGSYTDKLIF	TGTGCTCTTGGAGATCAAATTGTTTCCTGGTGGATATTCGGGTCTTACACCGATAAACTCATCTTT
NA	TRDV2	TRDJ1	NA	CACDTVTNGVETYTDKLIF	TGTGCCTGTGACACGGTAACGAATGGTGTGGAGACGTACACCGATAAACTCATCTTT
few	TRDV2	TRDJ1	TRDD3	CACDAVSWGTRYTDKLIF	TGTGCCTGTGACGCCGTTTCCTGGGGGACCCGCTACACCGATAAACTCATCTTT
NA	TRDV1	TRDJ1	TRDD3	CALGNSAALGDNDKLIF	TGTGCTCTTGGGAACTCTGCCGCTCTGGGGGATAACGATAAACTCATCTTT
few	TRDV1	TRDJ1	TRDD3	CALGELGYNGDKPIF	TGTGCTCTTGGGGAACTGGGATACAATGGCGATAAACCCATCTTT
large	TRDV2	TRDJ2	TRDD3	CACDTVEDWGIPTTAQLFF	TGTGCCTGTGACACCGTGGAAGACTGGGGGATACCTACGACAGCACAACTCTTCTTT
NA	TRDV2	TRDJ1	TRDD3	CACDRLVGLGVTDKLIF	TGTGCCTGTGACCGATTAGTGGGACTGGGGGTTACCGATAAACTCATCTTT
medium-sized	TRDV2	TRDJ1	NA	CACDTIRPRTDKLIF	TGTGCCTGTGACACCATTCGCCCTCGGACCGATAAACTCATCTTT
NA	TRDV2	TRDJ1	NA	CACDPAWNTYTDKLIF	TGTGCCTGTGACCCTGCATGGAACACGTACACCGATAAACTCATCTTT
NA	TRDV2	TRDJ1	TRDD3	CACDPLGDTLLKLIF	TGTGCCTGTGACCCGTTGGGGGATACGCTGCTTAAACTCATCTTT
medium-sized	TRDV2	TRDJ1	TRDD3	CACDTVGGGYAVDKLIF	TGTGCCTGTGACACCGTCGGGGGGGGATACGCGGTCGATAAACTCATCTTT
NA	TRDV1	TRDJ1	NA	CALGEILPINVYWGPIRTDKLIF	TGTGCTCTTGGGGAGATCCTTCCTATTAACGTTTACTGGGGACCAATAAGGACCGATAAACTCATCTTT
few	TRDV2	TRDJ1	TRDD3	CACDGLGDRGDKLIF	TGTGCCTGTGACGGACTGGGGGATAGAGGCGATAAACTCATCTTT
NA	TRDV2	TRDJ1	NA	CACDTVRPDDKLIF	TGTGCCTGTGACACCGTTCGCCCAGACGATAAACTCATCTTT